The rows below give T cell receptor beta chains drawn from one sample of a study of T cell repertoires in cytomegalovirus infection. Antigen specificity for these receptors is unknown. TCRdb re-analysed the reads in MiXCR, keeping a single row per CDR3 protein. The table has about 360,000 distinct CDR3 sequences, about a third seen once; the top ten hold roughly 14%. This specimen consisted of cultured PBMCs, obtained from culture after CMV antigen stimulation. The receptors here all came from a human donor in good health (CMV status not recorded). Some clones in this sample may be carry-over from other donors' samples. Both conserved end residues are part of each CDR3. D genes are given only for firm matches. Some rows mark clone size as missing; the rest say once, few, many or name a class of expanded clone.

abundance | j_gene | d_gene | v_gene | CDR3aa | CDR3nt
few | TRBJ1-5 | NA | TRBV7-6 | CASSLAAGHGVPSNQPQHF | TGTGCCAGCAGCTTAGCGGCGGGACACGGCGTCCCTAGCAATCAGCCCCAGCATTTT
NA | TRBJ1-6 | NA | TRBV4-1 | CASSQDAPSYNSPLHF | TGCGCCAGCAGCCAAGATGCGCCCTCCTATAATTCACCCCTCCACTTT
NA | TRBJ2-2 | NA | TRBV18 | CASSPPSTGELFF | TGTGCCAGCTCACCACCGAGCACCGGGGAGCTGTTTTTT
few | TRBJ2-5 | TRBD1 | TRBV7-8 | CASSPRTGNLQETQYF | TGTGCCAGCAGCCCCCGGACAGGAAACCTCCAAGAGACCCAGTACTTC
NA | TRBJ2-5 | NA | TRBV7-2 | CASSLDYRKETQYF | TGTGCCAGCAGCTTAGACTACAGGAAAGAGACCCAGTACTTC
NA | TRBJ1-2 | NA | TRBV12-3/TRBV12-4 | CASSLAQVNGYTF | TGTGCCAGCAGTTTAGCGCAGGTCAATGGCTACACCTTC
NA | TRBJ1-5 | NA | TRBV19 | CASSPRDANQPQHF | TGTGCCAGTAGCCCCCGGGACGCCAATCAGCCCCAGCATTTT
NA | TRBJ2-1 | NA | TRBV5-1 | CASSAMSIEGGGEQFF | TGCGCCAGCAGCGCTATGTCGATTGAGGGAGGGGGTGAGCAGTTCTTC
many | TRBJ2-1 | NA | TRBV7-2 | CASSLGSYNEQFF | TGTGCCAGCAGCTTAGGCTCATACAATGAGCAGTTCTTC
many | TRBJ1-2 | TRBD1 | TRBV7-9 | CASSKGTVDYGYTF | TGTGCCAGCAGCAAAGGGACAGTGGACTATGGCTACACCTTC
few | TRBJ2-3 | TRBD2 | TRBV19 | CASTNLLAGGTDTQYF | TGTGCCAGTACCAACCTACTAGCGGGAGGCACAGATACGCAGTATTTT
many | TRBJ1-1 | NA | TRBV6-1 | CASRRSRGTEAFF | TGTGCCAGCAGACGATCGCGGGGCACTGAAGCTTTCTTT
NA | TRBJ2-1 | TRBD2 | TRBV20-1 | CSARRLAGGRAYNEQFF | TGCAGTGCTAGAAGACTAGCGGGAGGGAGGGCATACAATGAGCAGTTCTTC
many | TRBJ1-5 | NA | TRBV28 | CASSSSQGGNQPQHF | TGTGCCAGCAGTTCCTCACAGGGTGGCAATCAGCCCCAGCATTTT
NA | TRBJ2-1 | TRBD2 | TRBV5-4 | CASSLAAGTSGRGEQFF | TGTGCCAGCAGCTTGGCCGCCGGGACTAGCGGGAGGGGCGAGCAGTTCTTC
NA | TRBJ1-1 | NA | TRBV11-1 | CASSFSGFRPEAFF | TGTGCCAGCAGCTTCTCAGGGTTCCGTCCTGAAGCTTTCTTT
NA | TRBJ2-1 | NA | TRBV12-3/TRBV12-4 | CASRRVASFYNEQFF | TGTGCCAGCAGAAGAGTCGCGAGCTTCTACAATGAGCAGTTCTTC
NA | TRBJ2-2 | NA | TRBV5-1 | CASSSPGNTGELFF | TGCGCCAGCAGCTCACCCGGGAACACCGGGGAGCTGTTTTTT
NA | TRBJ1-1 | NA | TRBV20-1 | CSAQEGSGNTEAFF | TGCAGTGCCCAAGAGGGTTCAGGGAACACTGAAGCTTTCTTT
NA | TRBJ2-3 | TRBD2 | TRBV6-1 | CASRREGSDTQYF | TGTGCCAGCAGACGGGAGGGGTCAGATACGCAGTATTTT
NA | TRBJ2-7 | TRBD1 | TRBV5-1 | CASSFQGQDYEQYF | TGCGCCAGCAGCTTTCAGGGACAGGATTACGAGCAGTACTTC
NA | TRBJ2-1 | TRBD1 | TRBV12-3/TRBV12-4 | CASSIRDRSYNEQFF | TGTGCCAGCAGTATTCGGGACAGGTCCTACAATGAGCAGTTCTTC
NA | TRBJ1-2 | NA | TRBV18 | CASSPRSGDYGYTF | TGTGCCAGCTCACCCCGGTCGGGGGACTATGGCTACACCTTC
few | TRBJ1-1 | NA | TRBV7-2 | CASSRGGGGSTEAFF | TGTGCCAGCAGTCGTGGGGGCGGGGGAAGCACTGAAGCTTTCTTT
few | TRBJ2-5 | NA | TRBV6-2/TRBV6-3 | CASKLRGQETQYF | TGTGCCAGCAAACTGCGGGGTCAAGAGACCCAGTACTTC
few | TRBJ1-5 | NA | TRBV7-2 | CASSTNKNSNQPQHF | TGTGCCAGCAGCACTAACAAAAATAGCAATCAGCCCCAGCATTTT
NA | TRBJ2-3 | TRBD2 | TRBV6-1 | CASSSGLAVYTDTQYF | TGTGCCAGCAGCTCTGGACTAGCGGTTTACACAGATACGCAGTATTTT
NA | TRBJ2-1 | TRBD2 | TRBV19 | CASSATSGTYNEQFF | TGTGCCAGTAGTGCAACTAGCGGTACCTACAATGAGCAGTTCTTC
few | TRBJ2-1 | TRBD2 | TRBV6-2/TRBV6-3 | CASSYPLTSGVPNNYNEQFF | TGTGCCAGCAGTTACCCCTTGACTAGCGGGGTCCCGAATAACTACAATGAGCAGTTCTTC
many | TRBJ2-3 | NA | TRBV7-2 | CASSRAGLSTDTQYF | TGTGCCAGCAGCCGAGCAGGGTTGAGCACAGATACGCAGTATTTT
many | TRBJ2-7 | TRBD2 | TRBV5-1 | CASSLAGIPYEQYF | TGCGCCAGCAGCCTAGCGGGAATTCCCTACGAGCAGTACTTC
few | TRBJ2-1 | NA | TRBV29-1 | CSAHVSYEQFF | TGCAGCGCGCATGTAAGCTATGAGCAGTTCTTC
NA | TRBJ1-6 | TRBD1 | TRBV28 | CASSLAGTGINSPLHF | TGTGCCAGCAGTTTGGCCGGGACAGGGATAAATTCACCCCTCCACTTT
NA | TRBJ1-4 | NA | TRBV4-2 | CASSQGAFSEKLFF | TGTGCCAGCAGCCAAGGGGCCTTTAGTGAAAAACTGTTTTTT
many | TRBJ2-1 | NA | TRBV7-2 | CASSLVGGMSYNEQFF | TGTGCCAGCAGCTTAGTGGGCGGGATGTCCTACAATGAGCAGTTCTTC
few | TRBJ2-5 | NA | TRBV5-1 | CASSLVTTAQETQYF | TGCGCCAGCAGCTTGGTGACCACGGCCCAAGAGACCCAGTACTTC
NA | TRBJ2-1 | NA | TRBV27 | CASSLIQTRALEQFF | TGTGCCAGCAGTTTAATTCAGACTAGAGCTTTGGAGCAGTTCTTC
few | TRBJ2-7 | TRBD1 | TRBV12-3/TRBV12-4 | CASVPGQGTYEQYF | TGTGCCAGCGTACCGGGACAGGGAACCTACGAGCAGTACTTC
few | TRBJ2-7 | TRBD1 | TRBV7-9 | CASSRGQGTLYYEQYF | TGTGCCAGCAGCCGGGGACAGGGGACCCTCTACTACGAGCAGTACTTC
NA | TRBJ2-1 | NA | TRBV19 | CASSIDSRYEQFF | TGTGCCAGTAGTATAGATTCTAGATATGAGCAGTTCTTC
NA | TRBJ2-7 | TRBD2 | TRBV7-3 | CASSLGTSRLYEQYF | TGTGCCAGCAGCTTAGGGACTAGCCGGCTTTACGAGCAGTACTTC
NA | TRBJ2-1 | NA | TRBV10-2 | CASSDGRPGYNEQFF | TGCGCCAGCAGTGACGGCCGTCCGGGTTACAATGAGCAGTTCTTC
NA | TRBJ2-3 | TRBD1 | TRBV6-4 | CASSVTGGVDTQYF | TGTGCCAGCAGTGTGACAGGGGGCGTAGATACGCAGTATTTT
few | TRBJ2-1 | TRBD1 | TRBV4-2 | CASSQGSGQDNEQFF | TGTGCCAGCAGCCAAGGATCGGGACAGGACAATGAGCAGTTCTTC
few | TRBJ2-3 | NA | TRBV27 | CASSLIIPAPEDTQYF | TGTGCCAGCAGTTTAATAATTCCAGCCCCAGAAGATACGCAGTATTTT
NA | TRBJ1-1 | NA | TRBV12-3/TRBV12-4 | CASSLGGLRRAFF | TGTGCCAGCAGTTTAGGAGGGCTCCGTAGGGCTTTCTTT
few | TRBJ2-3 | TRBD2 | TRBV12-3/TRBV12-4 | CASSSQTSGSTDTQYF | TGTGCCAGCAGTTCCCAGACTAGCGGGAGCACAGATACGCAGTATTTT
few | TRBJ2-1 | TRBD2 | TRBV6-2/TRBV6-3 | CASSYGTSNYNEQFF | TGTGCCAGCAGTTACGGGACTAGCAACTACAATGAGCAGTTCTTC
few | TRBJ1-1 | NA | TRBV27 | CATNPPGGGTEAFF | TGTGCCACAAACCCGCCGGGGGGGGGCACTGAAGCTTTCTTT
few | TRBJ2-5 | NA | TRBV12-3/TRBV12-4 | CASSFGQRQETQYF | TGTGCCAGCAGTTTTGGACAGCGCCAAGAGACCCAGTACTTC
NA | TRBJ1-1 | NA | TRBV25-1 | CASAAGMNTEAFF | TGTGCCTCAGCGGCGGGGATGAACACTGAAGCTTTCTTT
few | TRBJ1-4 | NA | TRBV7-2 | CASSLDSLGEKLFF | TGTGCCAGCAGCTTAGATTCGCTAGGTGAAAAACTGTTTTTT
many | TRBJ2-1 | NA | TRBV30 | CAWTSKLKSNEQFF | TGTGCCTGGACCTCTAAACTTAAGAGCAATGAGCAGTTCTTC
NA | TRBJ2-1 | TRBD2 | TRBV10-3 | CAISGLAGVDEQFF | TGTGCCATCAGCGGACTAGCGGGAGTGGATGAGCAGTTCTTC
NA | TRBJ2-5 | NA | TRBV6-2/TRBV6-3 | CASSYVASGETQYF | TGTGCCAGCAGTTACGTAGCGAGTGGAGAGACCCAGTACTTC